The T cell receptor beta chain described here comes from a study of molecular identifiers for immune sequencing clone quantification. Study observations and caveats: Clones above 20 RNA copies contained over 98% of effector molecules but under 1% of naive ones.

Libraries of bulk TCR were made by previously described methods (with listed TCR primers). One entry per CDR3 protein results from TCRdb running MiXCR on the PCR reads. This table holds around 470,000 distinct CDR3 sequences, around 23% found once. This CDR3 contains 17 residues. Germline CDR1 and CDR2: SGHDT and YYEEEE. The CD8+CD4-CCR7+CD45RA+ phenotype defined the sorted naive CD8 T cells. This clonotype has just one count. As yet, its antigen is unknown. Germline and junction disagree at one end, which may indicate a read error. This clonotype was sampled from a human donor in good health. Some libraries in this study had Jurkat cell RNA spiked in. Input material: naive CD8+ T cells from blood, with Jurkat cell RNA spiked in. Subset reported: FACS-sorted CD8+CD4-CCR7+CD45RA+ naive T cells. The chain has TRBV5-6 and TRBJ2-1, with TRBD2 identical over 11 bases. In DNA form, the CDR3 reads TGTGCCAGCAGCTTGGAGGTGGGACTAGCGGCGGATAATGAGCAGATCTTC. This encodes CASSLEVGLAADNEQIF.